This is a list of T cell receptor beta chains from one sample in a study of Graves' ophthalmopathy and Graves' hyperthyroidism. In TCRdb, the multiplex PCR reads were re-called with MiXCR into one record per CDR3 protein. In the table there are under 400,000 distinct CDR3 sequences, about a sixth of which are singletons. Sequenced input: peripheral blood. Every receptor here comes from an adult man with Graves' ophthalmopathy. Both conserved end residues are part of each CDR3. D genes are given only for firm matches. Some rows have no size entry. The others give once, few or many, or a class for an expanded clone.

V gene: TRBV18
CDR3 length: 14
J gene: TRBJ2-7
clone size: many
D gene: TRBD1
CDR3 DNA: TGTGCCAGCTCACGACCCGGACAGGGCTACGAGCAGTACTTC
CDR3 protein: CASSRPGQGYEQYF

V gene: TRBV20-1
CDR3 length: 17
J gene: TRBJ2-6
clone size: many
D gene: NA
CDR3 DNA: TGCAGTGCTAGTAAGGGAGGGGGTTCCTCTGGGGCCAACGTCCTGACTTTC
CDR3 protein: CSASKGGGSSGANVLTF

V gene: TRBV6-1
CDR3 length: 15
J gene: TRBJ1-5
clone size: many
D gene: TRBD1
CDR3 DNA: TGTGCCAGCAGTGGACAGGGGTTGAGCAATCAGCCCCAGCATTTT
CDR3 protein: CASSGQGLSNQPQHF

V gene: TRBV10-3
CDR3 length: 14
J gene: TRBJ2-7
clone size: many
D gene: NA
CDR3 DNA: TGTGCCATCAGTGAGAAGTTAAGCTCCTACGAGCAGTACTTC
CDR3 protein: CAISEKLSSYEQYF

V gene: TRBV6-1
CDR3 length: 14
J gene: TRBJ1-2
clone size: NA
D gene: TRBD1
CDR3 DNA: TGTGCCAGCAGAGAGACAGGGGGCAACTATGGCTACACCTTC
CDR3 protein: CASRETGGNYGYTF

V gene: TRBV27
CDR3 length: 16
J gene: TRBJ1-6
clone size: many
D gene: NA
CDR3 DNA: TGTGCCAGCAGTTTTCAAATGGGAGCCTCTAATTCACCCCTCCACTTT
CDR3 protein: CASSFQMGASNSPLHF

V gene: TRBV12-3/TRBV12-4
CDR3 length: 14
J gene: TRBJ2-2
clone size: NA
D gene: NA
CDR3 DNA: TGTGCCAGCAGTTTATACCGGGACACCGGGGAGCTGTTTTTT
CDR3 protein: CASSLYRDTGELFF

V gene: TRBV25-1
CDR3 length: 12
J gene: TRBJ2-7
clone size: many
D gene: NA
CDR3 DNA: TGTGCCAGCGGCCTGACCGGAGGCGAGCAGTACTTC
CDR3 protein: CASGLTGGEQYF

V gene: TRBV5-1
CDR3 length: 14
J gene: TRBJ1-1
clone size: many
D gene: NA
CDR3 DNA: TGCGCCAGCAGCCCCGGAGGTCGAGAGACGGAAGCTTTCTTT
CDR3 protein: CASSPGGRETEAFF

V gene: TRBV28
CDR3 length: 13
J gene: TRBJ1-2
clone size: few
D gene: NA
CDR3 DNA: TGTGCCAGCAGACTAGAGGGATACTATGGCTACACCTTC
CDR3 protein: CASRLEGYYGYTF

V gene: TRBV5-1
CDR3 length: 17
J gene: TRBJ2-5
clone size: many
D gene: TRBD2
CDR3 DNA: TGCGCCAGCAGCTTGGATCTCGGGACTATCCGTCAAGAGACCCAGTACTTC
CDR3 protein: CASSLDLGTIRQETQYF

V gene: TRBV6-2/TRBV6-3
CDR3 length: 12
J gene: TRBJ1-5
clone size: many
D gene: TRBD1
CDR3 DNA: TGTGCCAGCAAGGAGACAGGGGGAACCCAGCATTTT
CDR3 protein: CASKETGGTQHF

V gene: TRBV30
CDR3 length: 14
J gene: TRBJ1-4
clone size: few
D gene: TRBD1
CDR3 DNA: TGTGCCTGGAGTCCAACAGGGGGTAATGAAAAACTGTTTTTT
CDR3 protein: CAWSPTGGNEKLFF

V gene: TRBV12-3/TRBV12-4
CDR3 length: 14
J gene: TRBJ2-5
clone size: many
D gene: NA
CDR3 DNA: TGTGCCAGCAGTTTACCGGGGGCAGAAGAGACCCAGTACTTC
CDR3 protein: CASSLPGAEETQYF

V gene: TRBV20-1
CDR3 length: 12
J gene: TRBJ2-5
clone size: NA
D gene: NA
CDR3 DNA: TGCAGTGCCGAGGCAGGGCGAGAGACCCAGTACTTC
CDR3 protein: CSAEAGRETQYF

V gene: TRBV28
CDR3 length: 13
J gene: TRBJ1-2
clone size: NA
D gene: NA
CDR3 DNA: TGTGCCAGCACCACGACAGAACTCTATGGCTACACCTTC
CDR3 protein: CASTTTELYGYTF

V gene: TRBV20-1
CDR3 length: 14
J gene: TRBJ2-5
clone size: many
D gene: TRBD2
CDR3 DNA: TGCAGTGCTGGATGGGGGGGGACCGAAGAGACCCAGTACTTC
CDR3 protein: CSAGWGGTEETQYF

V gene: TRBV12-3/TRBV12-4
CDR3 length: 14
J gene: TRBJ2-7
clone size: many
D gene: TRBD2
CDR3 DNA: TGTGCCAGCAGTTTATCTAGCGGGCGGTTTGAGCAGTACTTC
CDR3 protein: CASSLSSGRFEQYF

V gene: TRBV6-6
CDR3 length: 20
J gene: TRBJ1-5
clone size: NA
D gene: TRBD1
CDR3 DNA: TGTGCCAGCAACAACCGATTCACAGGGGGCGGGGTGGGTGGCAATCAGCCCCAGCATTTT
CDR3 protein: CASNNRFTGGGVGGNQPQHF

V gene: TRBV2
CDR3 length: 15
J gene: TRBJ1-5
clone size: many
D gene: NA
CDR3 DNA: TGTGCCAGCAGTGGGGAACGAACTAGCAATCAGCCCCAGCATTTT
CDR3 protein: CASSGERTSNQPQHF

V gene: TRBV24-1
CDR3 length: 14
J gene: TRBJ2-5
clone size: many
D gene: NA
CDR3 DNA: TGTGCCACCAGTGATTCGGGCCTACAAGAGACCCAGTACTTC
CDR3 protein: CATSDSGLQETQYF

V gene: TRBV5-1
CDR3 length: 16
J gene: TRBJ2-7
clone size: NA
D gene: TRBD1
CDR3 DNA: TGCGCCAGCAGCCCGTCGGGGGACAGGGGATCGTACGAGCAGTACTTC
CDR3 protein: CASSPSGDRGSYEQYF

V gene: TRBV6-1
CDR3 length: 14
J gene: TRBJ2-7
clone size: NA
D gene: NA
CDR3 DNA: TGTGCCAGCAGTGGAATTAGCGGCTCCTACGAGCAGTACTTC
CDR3 protein: CASSGISGSYEQYF

V gene: TRBV20-1
CDR3 length: 13
J gene: TRBJ2-7
clone size: many
D gene: TRBD2
CDR3 DNA: TGCAGTGCCGATAGCGGGTCATCCTACGAGCAGTACTTC
CDR3 protein: CSADSGSSYEQYF

V gene: TRBV12-3/TRBV12-4
CDR3 length: 14
J gene: TRBJ2-5
clone size: many
D gene: NA
CDR3 DNA: TGTGCCAGCAGTTACTCCGGACAGCTGGAGACCCAGTACTTC
CDR3 protein: CASSYSGQLETQYF

V gene: TRBV30
CDR3 length: 15
J gene: TRBJ2-7
clone size: many
D gene: TRBD2
CDR3 DNA: TGTGCCTGGAGTGTACGCCTAGCGGGACTCGGCGAGCAGTACTTC
CDR3 protein: CAWSVRLAGLGEQYF

V gene: TRBV6-2/TRBV6-3
CDR3 length: 14
J gene: TRBJ1-5
clone size: few
D gene: NA
CDR3 DNA: TGTGCCAGCAGTTATCCGGCAGATAATCAGCCCCAGCCTTTT
CDR3 protein: CASSYPADNQPQPF

V gene: TRBV30
CDR3 length: 17
J gene: TRBJ2-2
clone size: once
D gene: TRBD1
CDR3 DNA: TGTGCCTGGCCACGAGGACAGGGACAGGCTTCGAGCGGGGAGCTGTTTTTT
CDR3 protein: CAWPRGQGQASSGELFF